One sample yielded the 8 T cell receptor beta chains listed below, sequenced in a study of blood T cells in healthy people across ages. Then a second PCR, running roughly 6 to 11 cycles, was carried out with a sample-barcoded 5' primer and a J-beta primer mix. TCRdb itself ran the 5' RACE reads through MiXCR, one entry per CDR3 protein. This table holds 600,000 to 650,000 distinct CDR3 sequences, 58% found once. Material for sequencing was blood. These receptors all come from a man aged 60 to 75 in good health.

The J gene is TRBJ2-1, the V gene TRBV29-1, with 14 nucleotides matching TRBD2. After removal of 8 bases from V and 7 bases from J, the junction contained 7 bases not matched to a gene. This CDR3 contains 14 residues. From germline, CDR1 is SQVTM and CDR2 ANQGSEA. The CDR3 here is CSCRTSGGTNEQFF. CDR3 DNA sequence: TGCAGCTGCCGGACTAGCGGGGGGACGAATGAGCAGTTCTTC.

V gene TRBV5-1 combines with J gene TRBJ1-4; D not resolved. The germline V and J ends were trimmed by 3 bases and 3 bases, with 9 bases remaining between them. The CDR3 runs to 14 residues. CDR1 is SGHRS and CDR2 is YFSETQ in the germline V gene. CDR3 coding DNA: TGCGCCAGCAGCTCCGGCGGCGCTAATGAAAAACTGTTTTTT. Translated, it gives CASSSGGANEKLFF.

The table lists this clonotype with a count of one. DNA for the CDR3: TGCGCCAGCAGCTTGGATCTAGCGGGGACCAATGAGCAGTTCTTC. Protein: CASSLDLAGTNEQFF. The rearrangement joins TRBV5-1 to TRBJ2-1; 9 nucleotides match TRBD2. This CDR3 spans 15 amino acids. Losses at the gene ends were 0 bases for V and 6 bases for J; bases not matched to a gene: 4. Germline V gene lookup returns CDR1 SGHRS and CDR2 YFSETQ.

The chain has TRBV6-1 and TRBJ2-7; 7 bases are shared with TRBD1. Germline V gives CDR1 MNHNS, CDR2 SASEGT. This CDR3 has 15 amino acids. V was pared by 7 bases and J by 1 base, with 10 bases of the junction left unmatched. The CDR3 region has the DNA TGTGCCAGCATAACGAACAGGGGCCGATCCTACGAGCAGTACTTC. It specifies CASITNRGRSYEQYF.

This sequence joins TRBV4-2 and TRBJ2-1; either TRBD1 or TRBD2 may supply D (5 bases each). The V and J ends lost 4 bases and 5 bases respectively, with 12 bases between them. CDR1 is LGHNA, CDR2 YNFKEQ, per germline. The CDR3 runs 14 residues. The chain's CDR3 is CASSRGVVDNEQFF. The CDR3 region has the DNA TGTGCCAGCAGCCGAGGGGTCGTCGACAATGAGCAGTTCTTC.

The rearrangement links TRBV5-1 to TRBJ2-7; tentative D call: TRBD1 (8 bases). The germline CDR1 and CDR2 sequences are SGHRS and YFSETQ. This CDR3 comprises 15 residues. Trimming removed 4 bases from V and 0 bases from J, with 14 bases in between. CDR3: CASSSGTGLSYEQYF. The CDR3 DNA reads as TGCGCCAGCAGCAGCGGGACAGGCCTCTCCTACGAGCAGTACTTC.

This clonotype showed up many times. This chain uses TRBV27 with TRBJ2-2, with a possible D match to TRBD2 (6 bases). V was shortened by 6 bases and J by 6 bases, with 11 bases between the two germline ends. Germline-derived CDR1 and CDR2 are MNHEY and SMNVEV (reference sequence). The CDR3 runs to 13 residues. CDR3: CASRVSGAGELFF. CDR3 bases: TGTGCCAGCAGAGTGTCGGGAGCCGGGGAGCTGTTTTTT.

V is TRBV6-5 and J is TRBJ1-4; TRBD1 aligns across 7 bases. This CDR3 is built from 15 residues. J was trimmed by 0 bases and V by 6 bases; bases with no gene match: 4. From germline, CDR1 is MNHEY and CDR2 SVGAGI. This chain's CDR3 is CASSRDRATNEKLFF. The CDR3, as DNA: TGTGCCAGCAGCCGCGACAGGGCAACTAATGAAAAACTGTTTTTT.